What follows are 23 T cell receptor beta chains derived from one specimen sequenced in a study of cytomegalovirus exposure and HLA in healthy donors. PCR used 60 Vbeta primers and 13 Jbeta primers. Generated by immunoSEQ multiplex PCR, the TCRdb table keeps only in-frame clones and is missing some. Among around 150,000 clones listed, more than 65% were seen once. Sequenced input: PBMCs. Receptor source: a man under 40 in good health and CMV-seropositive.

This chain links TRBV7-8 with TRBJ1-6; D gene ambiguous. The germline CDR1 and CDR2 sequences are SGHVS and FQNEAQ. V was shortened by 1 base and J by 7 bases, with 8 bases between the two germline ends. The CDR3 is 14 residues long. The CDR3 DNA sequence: TGTGCCAGCAGCTTAGGGCAAAACAATTCACCCCTCCACTTT. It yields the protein CASSLGQNNSPLHF.

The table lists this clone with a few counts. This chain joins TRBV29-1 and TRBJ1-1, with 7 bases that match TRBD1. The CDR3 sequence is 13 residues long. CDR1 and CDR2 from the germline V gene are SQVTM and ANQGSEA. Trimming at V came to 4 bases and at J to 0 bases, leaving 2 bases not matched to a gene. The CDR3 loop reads CSVVDRVNTEAFF. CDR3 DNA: TGCAGCGTTGTCGACAGGGTGAACACTGAAGCTTTCTTT.

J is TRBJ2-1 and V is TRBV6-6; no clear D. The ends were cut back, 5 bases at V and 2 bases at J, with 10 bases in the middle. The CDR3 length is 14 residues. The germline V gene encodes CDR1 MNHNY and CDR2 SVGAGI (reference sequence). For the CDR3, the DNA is TGTGCCAGCAGTCCTGAGTTAGCCTACAATGAGCAGTTCTTC. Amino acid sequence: CASSPELAYNEQFF.

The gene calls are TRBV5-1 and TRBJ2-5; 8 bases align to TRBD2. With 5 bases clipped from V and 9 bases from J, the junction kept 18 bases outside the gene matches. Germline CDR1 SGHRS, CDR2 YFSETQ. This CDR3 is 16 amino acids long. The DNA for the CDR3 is TGCGCCAGCAGAGCGGCCCAGACTAGCGCATCGCTGGCCCAGTACTTC. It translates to CASRAAQTSASLAQYF.

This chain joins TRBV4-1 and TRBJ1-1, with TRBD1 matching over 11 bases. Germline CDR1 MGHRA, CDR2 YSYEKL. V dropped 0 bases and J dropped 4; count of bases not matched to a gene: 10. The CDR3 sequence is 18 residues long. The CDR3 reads CASSQDWWTGGEGTEAFF. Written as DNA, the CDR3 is TGCGCCAGCAGCCAAGATTGGTGGACAGGGGGCGAGGGCACTGAAGCTTTCTTT.

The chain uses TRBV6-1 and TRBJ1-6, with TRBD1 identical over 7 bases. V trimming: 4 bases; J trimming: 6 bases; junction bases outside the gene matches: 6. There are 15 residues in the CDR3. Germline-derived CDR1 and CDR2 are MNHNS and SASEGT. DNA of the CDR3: TGTGCCAGCAGTGTGGGACAGATCCTTAATTCACCCCTCCACTTT. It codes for CASSVGQILNSPLHF.

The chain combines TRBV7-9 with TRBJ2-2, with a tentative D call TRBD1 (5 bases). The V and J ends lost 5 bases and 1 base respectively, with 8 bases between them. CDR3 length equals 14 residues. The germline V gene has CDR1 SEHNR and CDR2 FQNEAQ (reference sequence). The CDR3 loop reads CASSPDMNTGELFF. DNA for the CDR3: TGTGCCAGCAGCCCGGACATGAACACCGGGGAGCTGTTTTTT.

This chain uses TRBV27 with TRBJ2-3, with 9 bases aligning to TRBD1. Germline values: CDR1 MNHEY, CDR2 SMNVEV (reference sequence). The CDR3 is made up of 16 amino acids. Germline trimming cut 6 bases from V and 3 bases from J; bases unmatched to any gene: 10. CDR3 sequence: CASSYTTGGGTDTQYF. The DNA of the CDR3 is TGTGCCAGCAGCTATACCACAGGGGGCGGAACAGATACGCAGTATTTT.

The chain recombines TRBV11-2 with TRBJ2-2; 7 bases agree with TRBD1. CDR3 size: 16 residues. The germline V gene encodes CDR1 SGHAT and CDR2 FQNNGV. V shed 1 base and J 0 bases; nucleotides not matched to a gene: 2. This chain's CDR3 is CASSLAGTANTGELFF. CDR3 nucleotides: TGTGCCAGCAGCTTAGCCGGGACAGCGAACACCGGGGAGCTGTTTTTT.

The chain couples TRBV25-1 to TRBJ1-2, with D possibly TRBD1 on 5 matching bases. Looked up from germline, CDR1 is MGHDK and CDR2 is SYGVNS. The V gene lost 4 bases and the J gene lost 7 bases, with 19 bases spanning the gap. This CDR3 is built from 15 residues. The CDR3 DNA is TGTGCCAGCAGTGTTTTAGACAGCAGCCTCTCTGGCTACACCTTC. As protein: CASSVLDSSLSGYTF.

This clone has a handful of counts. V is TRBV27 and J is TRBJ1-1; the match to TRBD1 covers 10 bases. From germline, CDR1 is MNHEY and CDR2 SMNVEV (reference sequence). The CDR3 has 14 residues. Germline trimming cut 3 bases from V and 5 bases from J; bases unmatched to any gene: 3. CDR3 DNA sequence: TGTGCCAGCAGTTTTGTGGACAGGGGGACTGAAGCTTTCTTT. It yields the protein CASSFVDRGTEAFF.

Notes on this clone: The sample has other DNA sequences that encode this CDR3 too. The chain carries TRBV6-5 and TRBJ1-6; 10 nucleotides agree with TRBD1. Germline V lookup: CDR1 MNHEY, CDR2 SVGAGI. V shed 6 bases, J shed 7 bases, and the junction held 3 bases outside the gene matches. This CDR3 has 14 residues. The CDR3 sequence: CASSRQGANSPLHF. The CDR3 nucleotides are TGTGCCAGCAGCAGACAGGGGGCGAATTCACCCCTCCACTTT.

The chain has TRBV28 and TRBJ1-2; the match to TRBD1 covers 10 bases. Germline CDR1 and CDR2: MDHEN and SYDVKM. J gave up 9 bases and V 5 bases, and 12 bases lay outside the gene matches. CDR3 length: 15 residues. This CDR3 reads CASSLLLRDRGRYTF. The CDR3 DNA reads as TGTGCCAGCAGTCTTCTGTTACGGGACAGGGGACGCTACACCTTC.

CDR3 in DNA: TGTGCCAGCAGCGAAGGGACAGGGGGCGCGTTTTATGGCTACACCTTC. It codes for CASSEGTGGAFYGYTF. The J gene is TRBJ1-2, the V gene TRBV5-6; TRBD1 matches 12 bases. The CDR3 is 16 amino acids. CDR1 is SGHDT, CDR2 YYEEEE, per germline. V was pared by 4 bases and J by 5 bases, with 9 bases of the junction left unmatched.

CDR3 loop: CASSPRRGAGEGDTQYF. The CDR3 DNA reads as TGTGCCAGCAGCCCCCGAAGAGGAGCGGGAGAGGGAGATACGCAGTATTTT. This chain joins TRBV28 and TRBJ2-3, with 8 bases matching TRBD2. V lost 6 bases to trimming and J lost 5 bases; unmatched junction nucleotides: 16. The CDR3 length is 17 residues. Germline V gives CDR1 MDHEN, CDR2 SYDVKM.

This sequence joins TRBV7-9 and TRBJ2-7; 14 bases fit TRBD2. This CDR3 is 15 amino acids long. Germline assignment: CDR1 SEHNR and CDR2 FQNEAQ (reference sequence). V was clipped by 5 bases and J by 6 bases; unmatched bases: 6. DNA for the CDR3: TGTGCCAGCAGCGGGGGGGGACTAGCGGGAGTCGAGCAGTACTTC. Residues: CASSGGGLAGVEQYF.

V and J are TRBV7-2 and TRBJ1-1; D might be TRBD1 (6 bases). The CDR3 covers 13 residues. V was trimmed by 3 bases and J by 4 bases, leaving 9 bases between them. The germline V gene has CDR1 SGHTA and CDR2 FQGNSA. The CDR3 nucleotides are TGTGCCAGCAGCTTTAGGGGGGGCACTGAAGCTTTCTTT. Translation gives CASSFRGGTEAFF.

CDR3 region: CASSPGTSVYNEQFF. The CDR3 coding sequence is TGTGCCAGTAGTCCCGGGACTAGCGTTTACAATGAGCAGTTCTTC. The V and J genes are TRBV19 and TRBJ2-1, with 10 bases that match TRBD2. V shed 5 bases and J 4 bases; nucleotides not matched to a gene: 5. Germline lookup yields CDR1 LNHDA and CDR2 SQIVND (reference sequence). This CDR3 spans 15 amino acids. The full variable domain, rest sourced from reference TRBV19 and TRBJ2-1, is DGGITQSPKYLFRKEGQNVTLSCEQNLNHDAMYWYRQDPGQGLRLIYYSQIVNDFQKGDIAEGYSVSREKKESFPLTVTSAQKNPTAFYLCASSPGTSVYNEQFFGPGTRLTVL.

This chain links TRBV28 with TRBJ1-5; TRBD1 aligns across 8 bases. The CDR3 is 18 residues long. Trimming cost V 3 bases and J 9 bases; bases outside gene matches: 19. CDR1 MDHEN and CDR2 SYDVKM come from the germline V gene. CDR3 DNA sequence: TGTGCCAGCAGTTTGAGGGGGTTCGCAGGGGGCCCTCGGGGGCCCCAGCATTTT. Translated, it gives CASSLRGFAGGPRGPQHF. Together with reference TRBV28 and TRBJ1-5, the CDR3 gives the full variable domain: DVKVTQSSRYLVKRTGEKVFLECVQDMDHENMFWYRQDPGLGLRLIYFSYDVKMKEKGDIPEGYSVSREKKERFSLILESASTNQTSMYLCASSLRGFAGGPRGPQHFGDGTRLSIL.

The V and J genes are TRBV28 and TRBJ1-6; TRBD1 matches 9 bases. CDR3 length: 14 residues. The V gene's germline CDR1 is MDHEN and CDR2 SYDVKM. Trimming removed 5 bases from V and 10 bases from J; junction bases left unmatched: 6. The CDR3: CASSAGTGHSPLHF. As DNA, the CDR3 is TGTGCCAGCAGTGCCGGGACAGGGCACTCACCCCTCCACTTT.

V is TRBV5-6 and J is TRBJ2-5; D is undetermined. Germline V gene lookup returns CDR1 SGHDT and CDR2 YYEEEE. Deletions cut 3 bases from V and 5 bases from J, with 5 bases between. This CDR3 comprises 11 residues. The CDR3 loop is CASSSLETQYF. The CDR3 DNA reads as TGTGCCAGCAGCTCCTTGGAGACCCAGTACTTC.

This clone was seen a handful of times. In nucleotides, the CDR3 is TGTGCCAGCAGTGAAAAGGGGGTGGGGCTAGCCCCAGCTTTCTTT. Amino acids: CASSEKGVGLAPAFF. The V and J genes are TRBV25-1 and TRBJ1-1, with a tentative D call TRBD1 (6 bases). V lost 2 bases to trimming and J lost 10 bases, with 20 bases between them. CDR3 length equals 15 residues. Germline V gene data show CDR1 as MGHDK and CDR2 as SYGVNS.

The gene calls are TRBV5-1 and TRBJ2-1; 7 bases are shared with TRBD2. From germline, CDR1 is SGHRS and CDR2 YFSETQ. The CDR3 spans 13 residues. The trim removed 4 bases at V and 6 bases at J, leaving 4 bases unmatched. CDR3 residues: CASSPGGANEQFF. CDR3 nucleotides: TGCGCCAGCAGCCCGGGAGGAGCCAATGAGCAGTTCTTC.